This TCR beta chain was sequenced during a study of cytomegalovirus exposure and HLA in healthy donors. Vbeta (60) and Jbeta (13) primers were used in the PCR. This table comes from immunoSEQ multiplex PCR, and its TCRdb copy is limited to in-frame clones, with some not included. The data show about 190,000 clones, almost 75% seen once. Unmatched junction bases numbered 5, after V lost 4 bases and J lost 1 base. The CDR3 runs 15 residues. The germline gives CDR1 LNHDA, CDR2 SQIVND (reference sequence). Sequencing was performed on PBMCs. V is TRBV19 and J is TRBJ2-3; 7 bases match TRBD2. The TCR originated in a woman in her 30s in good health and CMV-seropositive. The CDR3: CASSRFAGGTDTQYF. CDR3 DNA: TGTGCCAGTAGTAGATTCGCGGGAGGCACAGATACGCAGTATTTT.